What follows are 11 T cell receptor beta chains derived from one specimen sequenced in a study of T cells in women clearing cervical HPV infection. Produced via immunoSEQ multiplex PCR; TCRdb's table is partial and in-frame only. The sample holds approximately 23,000 clones. Material: blood buffy coat. These TCRs come from a woman between 18 and 75 years old with a cervical HPV16 infection that either progressed to CIN3+ or cleared (not recorded which).

As concerns this clone: The read finishes 3 residues shy of the CDR3 end, and the germline J gene is used to complete it. The chain links TRBV20-1 to TRBJ1-2; 8 bases align to TRBD1. Germline V gene data show CDR1 as DFQATT and CDR2 as SNEGSKA (reference sequence). With V trimmed by 1 base and J by 6 bases, 13 bases remained unmatched. CDR3 size: 16 residues. Partial CDR3 DNA: TGCAGTGCTAGAGGGAGGGGGACAGGAGACACCGATGGC. Protein product: CSARGRGTGDTDG. The entire CDR3 reads CSARGRGTGDTDGYTF.

As for this clone: The missing CDR3 end, 3 residues past where the read stops, is filled in from the germline J gene. This rearrangement joins TRBV2 to TRBJ2-1; TRBD1 aligns across 9 bases. In germline, CDR1 is SNHLY, CDR2 FYNNEI. The CDR3 runs to 14 residues. V lost 7 bases and J lost 4; bases outside the gene matches: 5. The CDR3 is CASTRDRAYNEQFF. The sequenced CDR3 bases are TGTGCCAGCACACGGGACAGGGCGTACAATGAG.

Details on this clone: The sequence runs out 3 residues before the end of the CDR3; the remainder is reconstructed from the germline J gene. The rearrangement joins TRBV7-3 to TRBJ2-1, with 8 bases that match TRBD1. Germline values: CDR1 SGHTA, CDR2 FQGTGA. The CDR3 length is 13 residues. The V and J ends lost 6 bases and 7 bases, in that order; junction bases with no gene match: 5. The CDR3 bases that were read are TGTGCCAGCAGTCCTGACAGGGGTAATGAG. Residues: CASSPDRGNE. The whole CDR3 protein is CASSPDRGNEQFF.

Regarding this clone: Sequencing ends 3 residues short of the CDR3 end; the germline J gene provides the rest. This chain joins TRBV18 and TRBJ2-3, with D hard to call. Germline values: CDR1 KGHSH, CDR2 LQKENI. The CDR3 has 19 residues. CDR3 DNA (partial): TGTGCCAGCTCACTTTTTCCCGGTGTGAACGCGGAGAGCAATCAGCCG. Amino acids: CASSLFPGVNAESNQP. The whole CDR3 reads CASSLFPGVNAESNQPQYF.

About this clone: The read ends 3 residues shy of where the CDR3 ends; the end is completed using the germline J gene. J is TRBJ1-2 and V is TRBV4-1; 9 bases match TRBD1. There are 16 residues in the CDR3. The V segment lost 1 base and the J segment 3 bases; nucleotides outside the gene matches: 6. The germline V gene encodes CDR1 MGHRA and CDR2 YSYEKL. CDR3 amino acids: CASSQGRDRVDYGYTF. CDR3 DNA (partial): TGCGCCAGCAGCCAAGGCCGGGACAGGGTGGACTATGGC.

Concerning this clone: Read data end 3 residues before the CDR3 end; the end is taken from the germline J gene. The J gene is TRBJ1-6, the V gene TRBV5-1; weak D call: TRBD1 (6 bases). Trimming pared 1 base from V and 7 bases from J, leaving 9 bases between. CDR1 is SGHRS, CDR2 YFSETQ, per germline. The CDR3 is made up of 14 amino acids. Partial CDR3 DNA: TGCGCCAGCAGCTTGCAGGGGCGGAATTCACCC. Its protein product is CASSLQGRNSP. From start to end, the CDR3 is CASSLQGRNSPLHF.

On this clone itself: The read falls 3 residues short of the CDR3 end, and the missing part is taken from the germline J gene. The chain employs TRBV10-3 and TRBJ1-1; TRBD1 aligns across 9 bases. Germline values: CDR1 ENHRY, CDR2 SYGVKD. V lost 11 bases to trimming and J lost 6 bases; unmatched junction nucleotides: 7. The CDR3 sequence is 12 residues long. The CDR3 is CAVRTGDAEAFF. CDR3 DNA, as far as it was read: TGTGCCGTCCGGACAGGGGACGCTGAA.

About this clone: The DNA ends 3 residues before the CDR3 does, and the rest of the CDR3 is filled in from the germline J gene. This chain connects TRBV2 to TRBJ2-3, with D perhaps matching TRBD1 (5 bases). The germline V gene has CDR1 SNHLY and CDR2 FYNNEI. The CDR3 totals 14 residues. CDR3 sequence: CASRDRQGNQPQYF. CDR3 DNA (partial): TGTGCCAGCAGGGACCGTCAGGGCAATCAGCCG.

As regards this clone: The read comes to an end 3 residues before the CDR3 does, leaving the germline J gene to fill in the end. V and J are TRBV5-6 and TRBJ2-5; D not resolved. The CDR3 length is 14 residues. Germline V gene lookup returns CDR1 SGHDT and CDR2 YYEEEE. V gave up 0 bases and J gave up 0 bases, with 6 bases separating them. This chain's CDR3 is CASSLGANQETQYF. The CDR3 DNA, read in part, is TGTGCCAGCAGCTTGGGGGCGAACCAAGAGACC.

Partial CDR3 DNA: TGTGCCATCAGGAAGACAGGAGACTATAATTCACCC. This codes for CAIRKTGDYNSP. The whole CDR3 protein is CAIRKTGDYNSPLHF. V and J are TRBV10-3 and TRBJ1-6, with D perhaps TRBD1 (6 bases). Read data end 3 residues before the CDR3 end; the end is taken from the germline J gene. Germline assignment: CDR1 ENHRY and CDR2 SYGVKD. V was shortened by 6 bases and J by 3 bases, with 12 bases between the two germline ends. The CDR3 length is 15 residues.

Details on this clone: The read ends 3 residues shy of where the CDR3 ends; the end is completed using the germline J gene. The rearrangement uses TRBV5-5 and TRBJ2-4, with D possibly matching TRBD1 (6 bases). The CDR3 runs 13 residues. Germline CDR1 and CDR2: SGHKS and YYEKEE (reference sequence). The sequenced CDR3 bases are TGTGCCAGCAGCCGAAGGACAGATCATGGT. Translation gives CASSRRTDHG. The complete CDR3 reads CASSRRTDHGQYF.